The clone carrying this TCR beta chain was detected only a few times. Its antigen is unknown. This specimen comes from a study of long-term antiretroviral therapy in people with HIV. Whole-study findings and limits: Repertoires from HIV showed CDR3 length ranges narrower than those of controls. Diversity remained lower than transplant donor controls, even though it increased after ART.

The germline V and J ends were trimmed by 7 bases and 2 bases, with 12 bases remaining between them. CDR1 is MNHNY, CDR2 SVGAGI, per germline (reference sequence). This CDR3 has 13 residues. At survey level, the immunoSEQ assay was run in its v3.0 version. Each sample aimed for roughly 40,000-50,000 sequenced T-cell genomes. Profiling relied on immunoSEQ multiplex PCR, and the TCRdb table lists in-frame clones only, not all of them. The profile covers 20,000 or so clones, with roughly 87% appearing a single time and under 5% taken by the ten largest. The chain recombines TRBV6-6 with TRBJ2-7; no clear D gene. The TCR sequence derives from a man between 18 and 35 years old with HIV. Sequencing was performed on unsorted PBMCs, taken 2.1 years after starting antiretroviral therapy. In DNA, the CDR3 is TGTGCCAGCACTTTGACACTAACCTACGAGCAGTACTTC. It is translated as CASTLTLTYEQYF.